These 2 T cell receptor beta chains share one sample of origin, sequenced in a study of tumor-infiltrating lymphocytes in oesophageal squamous cell carcinoma. TCRdb re-called the PCR reads through MiXCR, storing one row per CDR3 protein. The table has 13,000 or so distinct CDR3 sequences, about 55% seen once. The sequencing sample was made of esophageal tumor tissue. Every receptor here comes from a female donor with esophageal squamous cell carcinoma.

This clonotype was picked up many times. The chain has TRBV28 and TRBJ1-1; a possible D gene is TRBD1 (5 bases). The germline V gene encodes CDR1 MDHEN and CDR2 SYDVKM. V was pared by 3 bases and J by 10 bases, with 12 bases between. The CDR3 totals 12 residues. The DNA of the CDR3 is TGTGCCAGCAGTTTTTGGGGCATGGGAGCTTTCTTT. It yields the protein CASSFWGMGAFF.

The sample holds many counts of this clonotype. The chain employs TRBV12-3 or TRBV12-4 and TRBJ1-1, with a tentative D call TRBD1 (5 bases). V lost 5 bases, J lost 5 bases, and 15 bases lay in between. This CDR3 is built from 14 residues. Written as DNA, the CDR3 is TGTGCCAGCAGTCCCCAGTTGAGGGGTACTGAAGCTTTCTTT. Its protein is CASSPQLRGTEAFF.